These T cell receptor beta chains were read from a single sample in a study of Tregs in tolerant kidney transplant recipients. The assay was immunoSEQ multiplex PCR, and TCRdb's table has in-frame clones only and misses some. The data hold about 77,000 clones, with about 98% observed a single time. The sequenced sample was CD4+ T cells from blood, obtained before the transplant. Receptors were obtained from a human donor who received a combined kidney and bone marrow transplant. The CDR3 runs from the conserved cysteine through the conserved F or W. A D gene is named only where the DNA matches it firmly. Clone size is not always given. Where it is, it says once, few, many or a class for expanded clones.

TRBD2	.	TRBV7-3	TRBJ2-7	CASSRYPGLVITYEQYF	TGTGCCAGCAGCCGATACCCGGGACTAGTGATTACCTACGAGCAGTACTTC
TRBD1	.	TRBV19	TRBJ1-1	CASRGQGEAFF	TGTGCCAGTAGGGGACAGGGTGAAGCTTTCTTT
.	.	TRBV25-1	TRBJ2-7	CASSDPSDSGYEQYF	TGTGCCAGCAGTGACCCCTCCGATTCCGGCTACGAGCAGTACTTC
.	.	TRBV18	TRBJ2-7	CASSPTAGQLYEQYF	TGTGCCAGCTCACCGACGGCAGGACAACTGTACGAGCAGTACTTC
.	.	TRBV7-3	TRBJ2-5	CASSAGTSKTQYF	TGTGCCAGCAGCGCTGGGACTTCCAAGACCCAGTACTTC
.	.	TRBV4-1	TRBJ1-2	CASSQVDFIGQNYGYTF	TGCGCCAGCAGCCAAGTTGATTTCATCGGACAGAACTATGGCTACACCTTC
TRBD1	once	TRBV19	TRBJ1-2	CASSPQDRVRYGYTF	TGTGCCAGTAGTCCCCAAGACAGGGTCCGCTATGGCTACACCTTC
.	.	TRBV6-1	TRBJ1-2	CASTPTATNYGYTF	TGTGCCAGCACTCCAACAGCTACAAACTATGGCTACACCTTC
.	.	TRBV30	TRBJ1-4	CAWSPKRQANEKLFF	TGTGCCTGGAGTCCAAAAAGACAGGCTAATGAAAAACTGTTTTTT
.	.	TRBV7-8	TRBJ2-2	CVTSKENTGELFF	TGTGTCACTAGCAAGGAAAATACCGGGGAGCTGTTTTTT
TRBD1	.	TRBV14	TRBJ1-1	CASSQWTGRLNTEAFF	TGTGCCAGCAGCCAGTGGACAGGGAGGCTGAACACTGAAGCTTTCTTT
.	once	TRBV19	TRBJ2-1	CASSWIGYEQFF	TGTGCCAGTAGTTGGATCGGGTATGAGCAGTTCTTC
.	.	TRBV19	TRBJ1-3	CASSPRSSGNTIYF	TGTGCCAGTAGTCCTCGCAGCTCTGGAAACACCATATATTTT
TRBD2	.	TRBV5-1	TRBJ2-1	CASSLYLAGAREQFF	TGCGCCAGCAGCTTATATCTAGCGGGAGCTCGGGAGCAGTTCTTC
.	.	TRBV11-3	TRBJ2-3	CASSYSSTDTQYF	TGTGCCAGCAGCTATAGCAGCACAGATACGCAGTATTTT
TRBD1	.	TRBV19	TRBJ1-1	CASSKGTGRTTEAFF	TGTGCCAGTAGTAAAGGGACAGGGCGGACCACTGAAGCTTTCTTT
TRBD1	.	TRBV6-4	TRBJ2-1	CASSPDRGFYNEQFF	TGTGCCAGCAGCCCGGACAGGGGGTTCTACAATGAGCAGTTCTTC
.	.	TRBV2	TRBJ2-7	CASNRQGGFYEQYF	TGTGCCAGCAATCGTCAAGGAGGGTTCTACGAGCAGTACTTC
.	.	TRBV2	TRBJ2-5	CASSEWQGMETQYF	TGTGCCAGCAGTGAGTGGCAGGGGATGGAGACCCAGTACTTC
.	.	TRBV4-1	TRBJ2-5	CASSGDETGQETQYF	TGCGCCAGCAGCGGGGACGAGACAGGTCAAGAGACCCAGTACTTC
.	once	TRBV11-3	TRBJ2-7	CASSSRTAAMRNEQYF	TGTGCCAGCAGCTCTAGAACCGCTGCGATGAGGAACGAGCAGTACTTC
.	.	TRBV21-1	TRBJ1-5	CASSNRDRDQPQHF	TGTGCCAGCAGCAACCGGGACAGAGATCAGCCCCAGCATTTT
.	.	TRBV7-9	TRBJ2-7	CASSATGTPSSYEQYF	TGTGCCAGCAGCGCAACCGGGACTCCTAGCTCCTACGAGCAGTACTTC
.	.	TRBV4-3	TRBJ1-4	CASSREQASSEKLFF	TGCGCCAGCAGCCGCGAACAGGCTTCTAGTGAAAAACTGTTTTTT
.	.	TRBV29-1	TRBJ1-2	CSAETGIYGYTF	TGCAGCGCAGAAACAGGGATCTATGGCTACACCTTC
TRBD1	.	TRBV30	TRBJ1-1	CAWSVMDREAFF	TGTGCCTGGAGTGTAATGGACAGGGAAGCTTTCTTT
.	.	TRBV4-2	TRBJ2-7	CASSQEGASGAPYEQYF	TGTGCCAGCAGCCAAGAGGGGGCTAGCGGAGCCCCGTACGAGCAGTACTTC
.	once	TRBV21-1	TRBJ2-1	CASSPEVGSGVLGIYNEQFF	TGTGCCAGCAGCCCTGAGGTTGGTAGCGGGGTATTGGGGATTTACAATGAGCAGTTCTTC
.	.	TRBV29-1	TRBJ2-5	CSSGGLGGGWETQYF	TGCAGCTCCGGGGGATTGGGGGGGGGCTGGGAGACCCAGTACTTC
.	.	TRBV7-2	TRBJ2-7	CASSLRGSAYPSSYEQYF	TGTGCCAGCAGCTTACGTGGAAGCGCTTACCCGAGCTCCTACGAGCAGTACTTC
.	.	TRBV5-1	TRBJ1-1	CASSLLTMNTEAFF	TGCGCCAGCAGCTTGTTGACAATGAACACTGAAGCTTTCTTT
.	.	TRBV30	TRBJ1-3	CAWSVPGRIGNTIYF	TGTGCCTGGAGTGTACCCGGGAGAATTGGAAACACCATATATTTT
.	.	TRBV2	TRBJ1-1	CASSMDTSGAFF	TGTGCCAGCAGTATGGACACGTCAGGAGCTTTCTTT
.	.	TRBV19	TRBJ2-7	CASSIKGQGGYEQYF	TGTGCCAGTAGTATAAAGGGGCAGGGGGGATACGAGCAGTACTTC